What follows are 15 T cell receptor beta chains derived from one specimen sequenced in a study of T cells in localized non-small cell lung cancer. Libraries were prepared by immunoSEQ multiplex PCR; TCRdb keeps only in-frame clonotypes and omits some of them. Of some 64,000 clones in the sample, roughly 80% were seen once. The sample consisted of PBMCs, taken before any cancer treatment. The receptors here all came from a man aged 35-69 years with stage II lung adenocarcinoma.

The rearrangement joins TRBV20-1 to TRBJ1-2; D gene ambiguous. Trimming pared 5 bases from V and 2 bases from J, leaving 6 bases between. The CDR3 extends over 11 amino acids. The V gene's germline CDR1 is DFQATT and CDR2 SNEGSKA (reference sequence). Written as DNA, the CDR3 is TGCAGTGCTGCCGGGAACTATGGCTACACCTTC. It codes for CSAAGNYGYTF.

This clone was detected once. The chain carries TRBV29-1 and TRBJ2-2, with TRBD1 matching over 9 bases. The CDR3 totals 14 residues. J was trimmed by 4 bases and V by 5 bases; bases with no gene match: 5. Germline-derived CDR1 and CDR2 are SQVTM and ANQGSEA. CDR3 in DNA: TGCAGCGTTTATTGGACAGGGGTCACCGGGGAGCTGTTTTTT. Amino acid sequence: CSVYWTGVTGELFF.

In DNA, the CDR3 is TGCGCCAGCGCCGGACCTCTCAGGGGGACTGAAGCTTTCTTT. Protein sequence: CASAGPLRGTEAFF. The V gene is TRBV4-1, the J gene TRBJ1-1, with TRBD1 matching 7 bases. In germline, CDR1 is MGHRA, CDR2 YSYEKL. CDR3 length: 14 amino acids. V lost 8 bases to trimming and J lost 5 bases; unmatched junction nucleotides: 11.

The chain has TRBV6-6 and TRBJ2-1; D unresolved. The CDR3 length is 13 residues. V was pared by 3 bases and J by 5 bases, with 8 bases between. CDR1 MNHNY and CDR2 SVGAGI come from the germline V gene (reference sequence). The CDR3 bases are TGTGCCAGCAGTTATATGGCCGACAATGAGCAGTTCTTC. Translated: CASSYMADNEQFF.

In nucleotides, the CDR3 is TGCGCCAGCAGCTTGGGCGAAAATGAGCAGTTCTTC. It codes for CASSLGENEQFF. The gene calls are TRBV5-1 and TRBJ2-1; D is unclear. The CDR3 is 12 amino acids. Per the germline V gene, CDR1 is SGHRS and CDR2 is YFSETQ. V was cut by 0 bases and J by 7 bases, with 5 bases left in between.

This clone was observed a few times. The gene calls are TRBV19 and TRBJ1-2, with D possibly matching TRBD1 (5 bases). Trimming pared 2 bases from V and 6 bases from J, leaving 16 bases between. The CDR3 sequence is 15 residues long. Germline assignment: CDR1 LNHDA and CDR2 SQIVND (reference sequence). Written as DNA, the CDR3 is TGTGCCAGTAGTATAATCCCAGGTGCGGGGGATGGCTACACCTTC. Translating gives CASSIIPGAGDGYTF. Combining the CDR3 with reference TRBV19 and TRBJ1-2 gives the whole variable domain DGGITQSPKYLFRKEGQNVTLSCEQNLNHDAMYWYRQDPGQGLRLIYYSQIVNDFQKGDIAEGYSVSREKKESFPLTVTSAQKNPTAFYLCASSIIPGAGDGYTFGSGTRLTVV.

The chain is built from TRBV6-1 and TRBJ1-3; D remains unclear. The V gene's germline CDR1 is MNHNS and CDR2 SASEGT. The CDR3 is 13 residues long. V lost 6 bases and J lost 8, with 14 bases in between. CDR3 loop: CASRPPSPHTIYF. DNA for the CDR3: TGTGCCAGCAGGCCCCCTTCCCCCCACACCATATATTTT.

This clone has a handful of counts. The chain couples TRBV4-3 to TRBJ1-3; D remains unclear. V gave up 0 bases and J gave up 4 bases, with 10 bases separating them. This CDR3 is 15 amino acids long. CDR1 is LGHNA, CDR2 YSLEER, per germline. The CDR3 nucleotides are TGCGCCAGCAGCCAAGAGATGGCAACCGGAAACACCATATATTTT. Translation: CASSQEMATGNTIYF.

This chain connects TRBV5-6 to TRBJ1-2; TRBD1 agrees at 10 bases. J lost 8 bases, V lost 4 bases, and 8 bases had no gene match. Germline V gene data show CDR1 as SGHDT and CDR2 as YYEEEE. This CDR3 region has 14 residues. CDR3 DNA: TGTGCCAGCAGCCCCGACAGGGGGCTTGACGGCTACACCTTC. Its translation is CASSPDRGLDGYTF.

The rearrangement joins TRBV5-5 to TRBJ1-3, with D possibly being TRBD1 (5 bases). There are 14 residues in the CDR3. Trimming shortened V by 4 bases and J by 2 bases, and 10 bases separated the two germline ends. Germline V gene data show CDR1 as SGHKS and CDR2 as YYEKEE (reference sequence). The CDR3 protein is CASSPGTAGNTIYF. DNA of the CDR3: TGTGCCAGCAGCCCAGGGACTGCTGGAAACACCATATATTTT.

This clone was counted ten times or more. CDR3 DNA sequence: TGTGCCAGTAACGGAAAGAGGACAGGGGGCAGCGACGAGCAGTACTTC. This encodes CASNGKRTGGSDEQYF. The chain joins TRBV19 to TRBJ2-7; 11 bases align to TRBD1. The germline gives CDR1 LNHDA, CDR2 SQIVND (reference sequence). With 7 bases clipped from V and 5 bases from J, the junction kept 13 bases outside the gene matches. The CDR3 has 16 residues.

Here the CDR3 reads CAWGTSGIPRTDTQYF. As DNA, the CDR3 is TGTGCCTGGGGGACTAGCGGGATCCCTCGCACAGATACGCAGTATTTT. The J gene is TRBJ2-3, the V gene TRBV30; 13 bases are a match to TRBD2. Germline values: CDR1 GTSNPN, CDR2 SVGIG (reference sequence). The CDR3 spans 16 residues. Losses at the gene ends were 5 bases for V and 1 base for J; bases not matched to a gene: 6.

J is TRBJ2-1 and V is TRBV7-8; 13 bases are a match to TRBD2. This CDR3 has 17 residues. V was clipped by 4 bases and J by 6 bases; unmatched bases: 9. Germline lookup yields CDR1 SGHVS and CDR2 FQNEAQ. The CDR3 DNA reads TGTGCCAGCAGCTCCCTGGGACTAGCGGGGACGGGCAATGAGCAGTTCTTC. Protein sequence: CASSSLGLAGTGNEQFF.

In its sample, this clone was seen once. The V gene is TRBV29-1, the J gene TRBJ2-6, with 9 bases aligning to TRBD1. With 6 bases clipped from V and 2 bases from J, the junction kept 8 bases outside the gene matches. CDR3 length: 16 amino acids. In germline, CDR1 is SQVTM, CDR2 ANQGSEA. CDR3 amino acids: CSVGGQGSPGANVLTF. The CDR3 nucleotides read TGCAGCGTGGGGGGACAGGGTAGTCCTGGGGCCAACGTCCTGACTTTC.

The rearrangement joins TRBV5-1 to TRBJ1-2; D perhaps matches TRBD1 (6 bases). CDR1 is SGHRS and CDR2 is YFSETQ in the germline V gene. The CDR3 has 14 amino acids. Between the trimmed V and J ends, which lost 4 bases and 3 bases, there was a span of 13 bases. In DNA form, the CDR3 reads TGCGCCAGCAGCGCCCCGAACAGGGACTATGGCTACACCTTC. Translated: CASSAPNRDYGYTF.